Each of the 4 T cell receptor beta chains below was sequenced from the same sample in a study of cytotoxic CD8 clonotypes in ibrutinib-treated CLL. Some clones are missing from TCRdb's copy, which holds only in-frame ones; the method was immunoSEQ multiplex PCR. The sample yields about 45,000 clones, approximately 65% seen once. The sample in question was PBMCs, obtained after 24 months of ibrutinib treatment. All receptors derive from a human donor with chronic lymphocytic leukemia.

This clone was detected ten times or more. V gene TRBV2 combines with J gene TRBJ1-3; 7 bases align to TRBD1. This CDR3 has 13 residues. After removal of 10 bases from V and 0 bases from J, the junction contained 3 bases not matched to a gene. Germline lookup yields CDR1 SNHLY and CDR2 FYNNEI. The CDR3 DNA sequence: TGTGCCAAGACAGGGATCTCTGGAAACACCATATATTTT. It encodes CAKTGISGNTIYF.

The rearrangement joins TRBV2 to TRBJ1-6; 7 nucleotides agree with TRBD1. The V and J ends lost 3 bases and 4 bases, in that order; junction bases with no gene match: 6. Germline loops: CDR1 SNHLY, CDR2 FYNNEI. This CDR3 region has 16 residues. CDR3 sequence reads: CASSEAGGPYNSPLHF. CDR3 DNA sequence: TGTGCCAGCAGTGAGGCAGGGGGGCCTTATAATTCACCCCTCCACTTT.

This clone was seen only a few times. The rearrangement joins TRBV5-1 to TRBJ1-1, with D unclear. Trimming removed 4 bases from V and 4 bases from J, with 17 bases in between. Germline values: CDR1 SGHRS, CDR2 YFSETQ. The CDR3 sequence is 15 residues long. CDR3 sequence (DNA): TGCGCCAGCAGCCCCATCCCCGGGGTGGGCACTGAAGCTTTCTTT. Translating gives CASSPIPGVGTEAFF.

As regards this clone: Compared with germline, one end of the junction differs, possibly owing to a read error. The genes are TRBV5-1 and TRBJ2-5; D call uncertain. The length of the CDR3 is 13 residues. Germline V gives CDR1 SGHRS, CDR2 YFSETQ. CDR3 sequence reads: CASRFGEQETQYF. CDR3 coding DNA: TGCGCCAGCCGCTTCGGAGAACAAGAGACCCAGTACTTC. The entire variable domain, with the rest obtained from reference TRBV5-1 and TRBJ2-5, is as follows: KAGVTQTPRYLIKTRGQQVTLSCSPISGHRSVSWYQQTPGQGLQFLFEYFSETQRNKGNFPGRFSGRQFSNSRSEMNVSTLELGDSALYLCASRFGEQETQYFGPGTRLLVL.